Following are 24 T cell receptor beta chains from one sample sequenced in a study of T cell changes during pregnancy in multiple sclerosis. Only in-frame clones appear in the TCRdb table, and some are missing; sequencing was by immunoSEQ multiplex PCR. The data contain about 40,000 clones, roughly nine tenths of them seen just once; the ten biggest clones take up 0.75% to 0.85%. This specimen consisted of CD4+ T cells from peripheral blood mononuclear cells, obtained before pregnancy. All receptors come from a female donor with multiple sclerosis, enrolled in a pregnancy study.

The J gene is TRBJ2-7, the V gene TRBV19; perhaps TRBD2 as D (6 bases). There are 15 residues in the CDR3. The germline CDR1 and CDR2 sequences are LNHDA and SQIVND (reference sequence). With 4 bases removed from V and 0 bases from J, the gap between germline ends came to 13 bases. The CDR3 is CASSTGIGSSYEQYF. CDR3 coding DNA: TGTGCCAGTAGTACGGGAATCGGGAGCTCCTACGAGCAGTACTTC.

The rearrangement links TRBV19 to TRBJ2-2; 13 nucleotides match TRBD2. The V and J ends lost 7 bases and 6 bases, in that order; junction bases with no gene match: 2. The CDR3 runs 14 residues. CDR1 and CDR2 (germline): LNHDA, SQIVND (reference sequence). The CDR3 DNA sequence: TGTGCCAGTAAACTAGCGGGAGGGGCCGGGGAGCTGTTTTTT. Its translation is CASKLAGGAGELFF.

The V call is TRBV5-1, the J call TRBJ2-7, with TRBD1 identical over 7 bases. J lost 7 bases, V lost 0 bases, and 7 bases had no gene match. Germline V lookup: CDR1 SGHRS, CDR2 YFSETQ. The CDR3 has 14 residues. CDR3 bases: TGCGCCAGCAGCTTGGTCGAGGGGGCGGGTGAGCAGTACTTC. Translation gives CASSLVEGAGEQYF.

The chain joins TRBV9 to TRBJ2-3; 16 bases map to TRBD2. V trimming: 4 bases; J trimming: 5 bases; junction bases outside the gene matches: 13. Germline lookup yields CDR1 SGDLS and CDR2 YYNGEE. The length of the CDR3 is 19 residues. The CDR3 DNA reads TGTGCCAGCAGCCCGGGACTAGCGGGAGGGCCGTGGCAGGAAGATACGCAGTATTTT. Translating gives CASSPGLAGGPWQEDTQYF.

This clone occurred a few times. The chain joins TRBV28 to TRBJ1-5; D remains ambiguous. Germline CDR1 MDHEN, CDR2 SYDVKM. The CDR3 spans 16 residues. Between the trimmed V and J ends, which lost 5 bases and 3 bases, there was a span of 17 bases. CDR3 residues: CASSPRGSGDNQPQHF. The CDR3 DNA follows: TGTGCCAGCAGTCCCCGAGGGTCCGGGGACAATCAGCCCCAGCATTTT.

The chain links TRBV5-4 to TRBJ2-5, with D tentatively TRBD2 (6 bases). CDR1 is SGHNT, CDR2 YYREEE, per germline (reference sequence). This CDR3 has 14 residues. Deletions cut 2 bases from V and 2 bases from J, with 10 bases between. The CDR3 DNA reads TGTGCCAGCAGCTTACTAGCAGTTCAAGAGACCCAGTACTTC. Protein product: CASSLLAVQETQYF.

Points on this clone: Additional DNA sequences in this sample encode the identical CDR3. CDR3 nucleotides: TGTGCCAGCAGCTTGGCCAGGGCTGGGGCCAACGTCCTGACTTTC. This gives the protein CASSLARAGANVLTF. The J gene is TRBJ2-6, the V gene TRBV5-4; maybe TRBD1 (5 bases). The germline gives CDR1 SGHNT, CDR2 YYREEE (reference sequence). V shed 0 bases and J shed 2 bases, with 6 bases lying between them. The CDR3 has 15 residues. Supplemented by reference TRBV5-4 and TRBJ2-6, the full variable domain reads ETGVTQSPTHLIKTRGQQVTLRCSSQSGHNTVSWYQQALGQGPQFIFQYYREEENGRGNFPPRFSGLQFPNYSSELNVNALELDDSALYLCASSLARAGANVLTFGAGSRLTVL.

CDR3 sequence reads: CASSLGPGQLYEQYF. The DNA of the CDR3 is TGTGCCAGCAGCCTGGGACCGGGACAGCTCTACGAGCAGTACTTC. This chain links TRBV7-2 with TRBJ2-7; 7 nucleotides align to TRBD1. Germline lookup yields CDR1 SGHTA and CDR2 FQGNSA. The CDR3 length is 15 residues. V was pared by 5 bases and J by 3 bases, with 10 bases of the junction left unmatched.

The chain recombines TRBV7-2 with TRBJ1-2, with a weak D call TRBD1 (6 bases). V lost 5 bases and J lost 4, with 14 bases in between. The CDR3 is 14 amino acids. In germline, CDR1 is SGHTA, CDR2 FQGNSA. The CDR3 is CASSPGGGGYGYTF. As DNA, the CDR3 is TGTGCCAGCAGCCCGGGGGGAGGGGGCTATGGCTACACCTTC.

This chain links TRBV2 with TRBJ2-5, with D unclear. The germline V gene has CDR1 SNHLY and CDR2 FYNNEI. The CDR3 length is 11 residues. V lost 6 bases and J lost 5, with 7 bases in between. The CDR3 DNA reads TGTGCCAGCAGGGCCGGGGAGACCCAGTACTTC. Translation gives CASRAGETQYF.

The chain joins TRBV7-9 to TRBJ2-7; maybe TRBD1 (6 bases). This CDR3 is built from 16 residues. Between the trimmed V and J ends, which lost 1 base and 2 bases, there was a span of 15 bases. The germline CDR1 and CDR2 sequences are SEHNR and FQNEAQ (reference sequence). CDR3 nucleotides: TGTGCCAGCAGCTTAGGATTAGACAGGCACACCTACGAGCAGTACTTC. Translation: CASSLGLDRHTYEQYF.

The V gene is TRBV6-1, the J gene TRBJ2-1; weak D call: TRBD1 (5 bases). The CDR3 is 14 residues long. CDR1 is MNHNS, CDR2 SASEGT, per germline. Trimming removed 7 bases at V and 7 bases at J, with 17 bases between. This CDR3 is CASNGARSGNEQFF. DNA of the CDR3: TGTGCCAGCAATGGGGCCAGGTCAGGGAATGAGCAGTTCTTC.

This chain links TRBV6-1 with TRBJ1-1, with 7 bases identical to TRBD1. CDR1 is MNHNS, CDR2 SASEGT, per germline. The CDR3 is made up of 13 amino acids. After removal of 6 bases from V and 6 bases from J, the junction contained 7 bases not matched to a gene. CDR3 residues: CASRTTGSPEAFF. CDR3 coding DNA: TGTGCCAGCAGGACGACAGGGTCCCCTGAAGCTTTCTTT.

This sequence joins TRBV6-1 and TRBJ1-1, with D possibly TRBD1 on 6 matching bases. From germline, CDR1 is MNHNS and CDR2 SASEGT. Trimming removed 6 bases from V and 4 bases from J, with 15 bases in between. The CDR3 has 14 amino acids. The CDR3 is CASRTSGESTEAFF. CDR3 in DNA: TGTGCCAGCAGAACGTCAGGGGAGAGCACTGAAGCTTTCTTT.

This chain uses TRBV28 with TRBJ2-2; 7 nucleotides match TRBD1. This CDR3 region has 14 residues. The germline V gene encodes CDR1 MDHEN and CDR2 SYDVKM. V dropped 10 bases and J dropped 1; count of bases not matched to a gene: 6. CDR3 in amino acids: CATEDRMNTGELFF. CDR3 DNA: TGTGCCACGGAGGACAGGATGAACACCGGGGAGCTGTTTTTT.

V and J are TRBV14 and TRBJ2-3; maybe TRBD2 (6 bases). This CDR3 region has 17 residues. Germline V lookup: CDR1 SGHDN, CDR2 FVKESK. Deletions cut 1 base from V and 5 bases from J, with 19 bases between. The CDR3 nucleotides read TGTGCCAGCAGCCAAGGGTGGGATCCGGGAGTGGAAGATACGCAGTATTTT. Translation: CASSQGWDPGVEDTQYF.

The gene calls are TRBV5-1 and TRBJ2-1; 7 nucleotides align to TRBD1. This CDR3 contains 14 residues. V lost 1 base to trimming and J lost 6 bases; unmatched junction nucleotides: 4. Germline CDR1 SGHRS, CDR2 YFSETQ. This CDR3 reads CASSLNRGGNEQFF. The CDR3 DNA reads TGCGCCAGCAGCTTGAACAGGGGTGGCAATGAGCAGTTCTTC.

The gene calls are TRBV2 and TRBJ1-3, with 12 bases that match TRBD1. The CDR3 covers 14 residues. Germline CDR1 reads SNHLY; CDR2 reads FYNNEI. After removal of 7 bases from V and 11 bases from J, the junction contained 9 bases not matched to a gene. The chain's CDR3 is CASTWDRGRVSIYF. The CDR3 DNA sequence: TGTGCCAGCACCTGGGACAGGGGGCGAGTTTCCATATATTTT.

This clone turned up a few times. V usage is TRBV5-1 and J usage is TRBJ1-1; 7 positions match TRBD1. Unmatched junction bases numbered 6, after V lost 0 bases and J lost 4 bases. The CDR3 sequence is 15 residues long. The germline CDR1 and CDR2 sequences are SGHRS and YFSETQ. The CDR3 loop is CASSLEGPGGTEAFF. CDR3 bases: TGCGCCAGCAGCTTGGAAGGGCCAGGGGGCACTGAAGCTTTCTTT.

The chain has TRBV6-5 and TRBJ2-5; 13 nucleotides match TRBD2. Germline CDR1 is MNHEY and CDR2 is SVGAGI. With V trimmed by 6 bases and J by 8 bases, 9 bases remained unmatched. The CDR3 spans 15 residues. The CDR3: CASRKGLAGPGTQYF. The CDR3 DNA reads as TGTGCCAGCAGAAAGGGACTAGCGGGACCAGGTACCCAGTACTTC.

The chain uses TRBV28 and TRBJ2-1, with 8 bases that match TRBD2. The CDR3 length is 14 residues. With V trimmed by 6 bases and J by 5 bases, 6 bases remained unmatched. Germline CDR1 and CDR2: MDHEN and SYDVKM. The CDR3 DNA sequence: TGTGCCAGCAGGGAGTCGGGACTAGACAATGAGCAGTTCTTC. Its translation: CASRESGLDNEQFF.

The V and J genes are TRBV28 and TRBJ2-7; 9 nucleotides agree with TRBD1. From germline, CDR1 is MDHEN and CDR2 SYDVKM. Trimming cost V 6 bases and J 3 bases; bases outside gene matches: 6. The CDR3 extends over 14 amino acids. The DNA for the CDR3 is TGTGCCAGCAGCCCCCCGACAGGGGGCTACGAGCAGTACTTC. Translating it yields CASSPPTGGYEQYF.

The count of this clone is one. The rearrangement joins TRBV6-5 to TRBJ2-7; 8 bases map to TRBD2. J was trimmed by 2 bases and V by 1 base; bases with no gene match: 7. CDR1 is MNHEY and CDR2 is SVGAGI in the germline V gene. The CDR3 runs to 16 residues. The CDR3 reads CASSYWRREAPYEQYF. CDR3 nucleotides: TGTGCCAGCAGTTACTGGAGGCGGGAGGCCCCCTACGAGCAGTACTTC.

The J gene is TRBJ2-7, the V gene TRBV9; D may be TRBD2 (6 bases). Trimming took off 2 bases at V and 5 bases at J, with 23 bases between the two ends. CDR1 SGDLS and CDR2 YYNGEE come from the germline V gene. This CDR3 is built from 17 residues. The CDR3 DNA is TGTGCCAGCAGCGTCCGGTTGGGGCGGGATTCCCCCGACGAGCAGTACTTC. Its translation: CASSVRLGRDSPDEQYF.